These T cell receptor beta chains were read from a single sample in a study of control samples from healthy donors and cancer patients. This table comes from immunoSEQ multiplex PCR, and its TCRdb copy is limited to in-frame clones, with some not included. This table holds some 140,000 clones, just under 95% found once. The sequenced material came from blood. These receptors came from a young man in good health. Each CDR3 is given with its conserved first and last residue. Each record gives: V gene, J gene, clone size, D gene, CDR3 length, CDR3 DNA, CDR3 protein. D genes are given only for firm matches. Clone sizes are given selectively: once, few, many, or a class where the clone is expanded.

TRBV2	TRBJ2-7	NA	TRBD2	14	TGTGCCAGCAGTGTAGCGGGAGGTTTGTACGAGCAGTACTTC	CASSVAGGLYEQYF
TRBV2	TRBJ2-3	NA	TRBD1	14	TGTGCCAGCAGTTCCCAGGGGGCGCGTGATACGCAGTATTTT	CASSSQGARDTQYF
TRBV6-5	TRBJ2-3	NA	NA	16	TGTGCCAGCAGTTACAGGGCGGGGACTAGCACAGATACGCAGTATTTT	CASSYRAGTSTDTQYF
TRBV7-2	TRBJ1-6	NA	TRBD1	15	TGTGCCAGCTCCATAGGAGGGGGCGGTAATTCACCCCTCCACTTT	CASSIGGGGNSPLHF
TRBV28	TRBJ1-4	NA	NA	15	TGTGCCAGCAGTTCCGACTGGACAACTAATGAAAAACTGTTTTTT	CASSSDWTTNEKLFF
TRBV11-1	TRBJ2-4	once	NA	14	TGTGCCAGCACCTCTTATCAGGCCAAAAACATTCAGTACTTC	CASTSYQAKNIQYF
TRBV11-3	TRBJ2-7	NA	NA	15	TGTGCCAGCAGCTACCGGGCGTCACAGGCCTACGAGCAGTACTTC	CASSYRASQAYEQYF
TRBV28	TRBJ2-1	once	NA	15	TGTGCCAGCAGTTTATACGGGAGCCGGAACAATGAGCAGTTCTTC	CASSLYGSRNNEQFF
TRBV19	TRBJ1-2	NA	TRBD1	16	TGTGCCACCAGCCCCGATTCAGGGGGCTACCTCTATGGCTACACCTTC	CATSPDSGGYLYGYTF
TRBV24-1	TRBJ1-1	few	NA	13	TGTGCCACCAGTGACCCCGTTATAGGGACAGCTTTCTTT	CATSDPVIGTAFF
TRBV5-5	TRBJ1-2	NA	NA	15	TGTGCCAGCAGCTTGAGTGGCACACAGAACTATGGCTACACCTTC	CASSLSGTQNYGYTF
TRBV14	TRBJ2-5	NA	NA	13	TGTGCCAGCAGCCTCATTATCCAAGAGACCCAGTACTTC	CASSLIIQETQYF
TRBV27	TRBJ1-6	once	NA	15	TGTGCCAGCACTAGGGGGGCAGGGTCGAGTTCACCCCTCCACTTT	CASTRGAGSSSPLHF
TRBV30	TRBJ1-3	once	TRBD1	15	TGTGCCTGGAGTGTACTGGCAGGGGGGCCAGACACCATATATTTT	CAWSVLAGGPDTIYF
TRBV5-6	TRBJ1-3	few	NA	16	TGTGCCAGCAGCTTGGTCTCGGGTATCACTGGAAACACCATATATTTT	CASSLVSGITGNTIYF
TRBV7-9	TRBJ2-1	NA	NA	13	TGTGCCAGCAGCCCGAGGGCCCATCGTGAGCAGTTCTTC	CASSPRAHREQFF
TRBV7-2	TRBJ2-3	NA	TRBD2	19	TGTGCCAGCAGCTTACGGCTACTAGCGGGAGTGCGGCGAGCAGATACGCAGTATTTT	CASSLRLLAGVRRADTQYF
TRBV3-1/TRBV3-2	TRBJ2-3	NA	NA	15	TGTGCCAGCAGCCAGTCCTCCCCTAGCACAGATACGCAGTATTTT	CASSQSSPSTDTQYF
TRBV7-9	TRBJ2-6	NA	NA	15	TGTGCCAGCAGCCAGAGCTCTGTTGGGGCCAACGTCCTGACTTTC	CASSQSSVGANVLTF
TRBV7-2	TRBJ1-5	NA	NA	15	TGTGCCAGCAGCACACAGGGAGGAGAGAATCAGCCCCAGCATTTT	CASSTQGGENQPQHF
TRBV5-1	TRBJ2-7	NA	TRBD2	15	TGCGCCAGCAGCTTGGGCACTAGCGGGAGCGGCGAGCAGTACTTC	CASSLGTSGSGEQYF
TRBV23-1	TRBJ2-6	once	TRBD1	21	TGCGCCAGCAGTCAATCCAGCGGTAAGGACAGGGGAAGATCTGGGGCCAACGTCCTGACTTTC	CASSQSSGKDRGRSGANVLTF
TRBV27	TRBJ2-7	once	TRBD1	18	TGTGCCAGCAGTCGAATGGAGACAGGGACATCGAAGACCTACGAGCAGTACTTC	CASSRMETGTSKTYEQYF
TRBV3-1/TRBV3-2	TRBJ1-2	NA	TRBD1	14	TGTGCCAGCAGCCAGGACAGGGTGAACTATGGCTACACCTTC	CASSQDRVNYGYTF
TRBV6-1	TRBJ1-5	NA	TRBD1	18	TGTGCCAGCAGTGAATTCGGGTTGGGGACAGAATCTAATCAGCCCCAGCATTTT	CASSEFGLGTESNQPQHF
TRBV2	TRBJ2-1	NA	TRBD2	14	TGTGCCAGCCTAGCGGGAGGGCCCTGGGATGAGCAGTTCTTC	CASLAGGPWDEQFF
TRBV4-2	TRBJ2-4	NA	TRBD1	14	TGTGCCAGCAGCCAACTTTACGGGGACAGGTGGGAGTACTTC	CASSQLYGDRWEYF
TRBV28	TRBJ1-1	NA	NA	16	TGTGCCAGCAGTTTCTCATGGGCAGAACCGAACACTGAAGCTTTCTTT	CASSFSWAEPNTEAFF
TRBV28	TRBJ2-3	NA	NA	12	TGTGCCAGCAGTTCAACCACAGATACGCAGTATTTT	CASSSTTDTQYF
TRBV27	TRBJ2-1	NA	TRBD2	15	TGTGCCAGCAGGCTAGCGGGATTAGCCTACAATGAGCAGTTCTTC	CASRLAGLAYNEQFF
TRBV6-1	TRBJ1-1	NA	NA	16	TGTGCCAGCAGTGAGCTTGGAGTGCAGGTAGGGACTGAAGCTTTCTTT	CASSELGVQVGTEAFF
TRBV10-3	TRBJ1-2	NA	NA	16	TGTGCCATCAGTGGTTCGAGGCGACAGGCAAGTTATGGCTACACCTTC	CAISGSRRQASYGYTF
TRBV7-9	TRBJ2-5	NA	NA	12	TGTGCCAGCAGCTTAGCTGGGCCCGGGGGGCACTTC	CASSLAGPGGHF
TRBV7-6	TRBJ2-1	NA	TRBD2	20	TGTGCCAGCAGCTTAGATTGGGAGACTAGCGGGAGGGGCCCCTACAATGAGCAGTTCTTC	CASSLDWETSGRGPYNEQFF
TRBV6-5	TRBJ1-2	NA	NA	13	TGTGCCAGCAGTTACGACGGTAACTATGGCTACACCTTC	CASSYDGNYGYTF
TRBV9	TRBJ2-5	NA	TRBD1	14	TGTGCCAGCAGCAGGCGGACAGGGGGCGAGACCCAGTACTTC	CASSRRTGGETQYF
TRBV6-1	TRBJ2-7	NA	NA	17	TGTGCCAGCAGTGAAGGACCTCCCCGATACTACTCCTACGAGCAGTACTTC	CASSEGPPRYYSYEQYF
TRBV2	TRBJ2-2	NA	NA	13	TGTGCCAGCAGTCTAAAAAACACCGGGGAGCTGTTTTTT	CASSLKNTGELFF
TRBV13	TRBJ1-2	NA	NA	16	TGTGCCAGCAGCTTTCAGATAAAAAACAGAAACTATGGCTACACCTTC	CASSFQIKNRNYGYTF
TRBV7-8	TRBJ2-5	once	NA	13	TGTGCCAGCAGCTTAGGGCAGCAAGAGACCCAGTACTTC	CASSLGQQETQYF